These 12 T cell receptor beta chains came from one sample sequenced in a study of blood T cell repertoires in COVID-19. Repertoires were generated with immunoSEQ multiplex PCR, while TCRdb's copy carries only in-frame clones and drops some. The data show fewer than 300,000 clones, 75% to 95% seen once. What was sequenced was PBMCs or T cells enriched from blood (not recorded which). The receptors were sampled from a woman aged 30 to 39 who had recovered from COVID-19.

V is TRBV4-3 and J is TRBJ1-4; a weak D match, TRBD1 (6 bases). The ends were cut back, 6 bases at V and 4 bases at J, with 15 bases in the middle. CDR1 LGHNA and CDR2 YSLEER come from the germline V gene. The CDR3 length is 15 residues. The CDR3 loop is CASRDTGRDNEKLFF. CDR3 in DNA: TGCGCCAGCAGGGACACAGGGAGGGATAATGAAAAACTGTTTTTT.

This chain links TRBV24-1 with TRBJ2-3; 7 nucleotides align to TRBD1. Germline assignment: CDR1 KGHDR and CDR2 SFDVKD. The length of the CDR3 is 14 residues. V dropped 5 bases and J dropped 1; count of bases not matched to a gene: 2. Written as DNA, the CDR3 is TGTGCCACCAGTGTTGACAGGGGCACAGATACGCAGTATTTT. This codes for CATSVDRGTDTQYF.

The chain carries TRBV19 and TRBJ1-5; TRBD1 might be the D (5 bases). Germline CDR1 reads LNHDA; CDR2 reads SQIVND (reference sequence). Trimming shortened V by 10 bases and J by 2 bases, and 18 bases separated the two germline ends. The CDR3 extends over 15 amino acids. The CDR3 spells CATTPGRGGNQPQHF. In DNA, the CDR3 is TGTGCCACCACCCCCGGTCGGGGGGGCAATCAGCCCCAGCATTTT.

This chain links TRBV9 with TRBJ1-6; 11 bases align to TRBD1. The CDR3 length is 18 residues. Losses at the gene ends were 4 bases for V and 12 bases for J; bases not matched to a gene: 18. Germline CDR1 reads SGDLS; CDR2 reads YYNGEE. The CDR3 DNA reads as TGTGCCAGCAGCTCCCCATCCGGGACAGGGGGTTCCTCAGAACCCCTCCACTTT. Protein sequence: CASSSPSGTGGSSEPLHF. Supplemented by reference TRBV9 and TRBJ1-6, the full variable domain reads DSGVTQTPKHLITATGQRVTLRCSPRSGDLSVYWYQQSLDQGLQFLIQYYNGEERAKGNILERFSAQQFPDLHSELNLSSLELGDSALYFCASSSPSGTGGSSEPLHFGNGTRLTVT.

The V and J genes are TRBV5-4 and TRBJ2-1, with 7 positions matching TRBD1. Trimming cost V 6 bases and J 4 bases; bases outside gene matches: 4. Germline lookup yields CDR1 SGHNT and CDR2 YYREEE (reference sequence). This CDR3 comprises 13 residues. CDR3 sequence reads: CASTEDRYNEQFF. CDR3 nucleotides: TGTGCCAGCACCGAGGACAGGTACAATGAGCAGTTCTTC.

V usage is TRBV20-1 and J usage is TRBJ2-7, with a tentative D call TRBD1 (5 bases). The CDR3 has 14 amino acids. The ends were cut back, 3 bases at V and 7 bases at J, with 19 bases in the middle. Germline-derived CDR1 and CDR2 are DFQATT and SNEGSKA (reference sequence). The CDR3 nucleotides read TGCAGTGCTAGTATGGATGCTTCTAGGGGTGAGCAGTACTTC. It yields the protein CSASMDASRGEQYF.

The rearrangement joins TRBV6-4 to TRBJ2-1, with TRBD2 matching 8 bases. CDR1 is MRHNA and CDR2 is SNTAGT in the germline V gene. This CDR3 contains 15 residues. J gave up 0 bases and V 2 bases, and 0 bases lay outside the gene matches. CDR3 sequence: CASSDAGGSYNEQFF. CDR3 DNA: TGTGCCAGCAGTGACGCGGGGGGCTCCTACAATGAGCAGTTCTTC.

This rearrangement joins TRBV6-2 or TRBV6-3 to TRBJ2-7, with TRBD2 matching 9 bases. The CDR3 runs 16 residues. The V gene end was trimmed by 0 bases and the J gene end by 3 bases; junction bases not matched to a gene: 6. The V gene's germline CDR1 is MNHEY and CDR2 SVGEGT. This chain's CDR3 is CASSYSPREGNYEQYF. DNA of the CDR3: TGTGCCAGCAGTTACTCGCCGCGGGAGGGAAACTACGAGCAGTACTTC.

The V gene is TRBV12-3 or TRBV12-4, the J gene TRBJ2-5; possible D gene TRBD1, 5 bases. V was trimmed by 8 bases and J by 4 bases, leaving 11 bases between them. CDR3 length equals 12 residues. The CDR3 reads CASSRQPETQYF. The CDR3 DNA reads as TGTGCCAGCTCACGACAGCCAGAGACCCAGTACTTC.

This clone was observed once. In DNA, the CDR3 is TGCGCCAGCAGCTCGGGACAGGGGAACACTGAAGCTTTCTTT. Amino acid sequence: CASSSGQGNTEAFF. The chain joins TRBV5-1 to TRBJ1-1; 9 bases are shared with TRBD1. V trimming: 3 bases; J trimming: 1 base; junction bases outside the gene matches: 1. Looked up from germline, CDR1 is SGHRS and CDR2 is YFSETQ. The CDR3 runs 14 residues.

This clone was recorded only once. The V gene is TRBV19, the J gene TRBJ2-7, with 10 bases lining up with TRBD1. Germline assignment: CDR1 LNHDA and CDR2 SQIVND (reference sequence). The CDR3 runs 14 residues. Trimming cost V 7 bases and J 3 bases; bases outside gene matches: 6. The CDR3 coding sequence is TGTGCCAGTAAGCGGACAGGGGGGGGCTACGAGCAGTACTTC. Translation gives CASKRTGGGYEQYF. The entire variable domain, with the rest obtained from reference TRBV19 and TRBJ2-7, is as follows: DGGITQSPKYLFRKEGQNVTLSCEQNLNHDAMYWYRQDPGQGLRLIYYSQIVNDFQKGDIAEGYSVSREKKESFPLTVTSAQKNPTAFYLCASKRTGGGYEQYFGPGTRLTVT.

J is TRBJ1-2 and V is TRBV7-8; TRBD1 agrees at 9 bases. The V gene's germline CDR1 is SGHVS and CDR2 FQNEAQ. CDR3 length equals 16 residues. With 5 bases clipped from V and 4 bases from J, the junction kept 11 bases outside the gene matches. The CDR3 region has the DNA TGTGCCAGCAGCCCGCGGACAGGGGCGAGATTCTATGGCTACACCTTC. Translated, it gives CASSPRTGARFYGYTF.